The source of this T cell receptor beta chain is a study of neoadjuvant anti-PD-1 for oral cavity cancer. Time point: after neoadjuvant nivolumab, at surgical resection. Repertoires were generated with immunoSEQ multiplex PCR, while TCRdb's copy carries only in-frame clones and drops some. Here the sample spans about 42,000 clones, about 77% being singletons. The V gene end was trimmed by 6 bases and the J gene end by 0 bases; junction bases not matched to a gene: 6. This CDR3 comprises 15 residues. Looked up from germline, CDR1 is MNHNY and CDR2 is SVGAGI (reference sequence). The material sequenced was PBMCs, taken after nivolumab (anti-PD-1) treatment. The V gene is TRBV6-6, the J gene TRBJ2-7, with TRBD2 identical over 9 bases. This TCR was sampled from a person between 40 and 85 years old with oral cavity squamous cell carcinoma. The CDR3 region has the DNA TGTGCCAGCAGACCCCTAGCGGGGAGCTCCTACGAGCAGTACTTC. Protein product: CASRPLAGSSYEQYF.